This T cell receptor beta chain was documented in a study of beta chain features in type 1 diabetes. The study's findings and limits: In every one of the four CD4+ subsets, TCRB CDR3s were moderately but significantly shorter in Type 1 diabetes patients.

Per the germline V gene, CDR1 is SGHVS and CDR2 is FQNEAQ. The V end was cut by 2 bases, the J end by 0 bases, with 10 bases between. This CDR3 has 15 amino acids. This clone was recorded a few times. Antigen unknown. The isolated RNA, all of it, was reverse transcribed, so expressed TCRB transcripts were what got sequenced. Measured with immunoSEQ multiplex PCR; TCRdb has only the in-frame clones, and not every one. The sample records over 200,000 clones, approximately 11% being singletons. The J gene is TRBJ2-5, the V gene TRBV7-8; D is unresolved. The specimen was naive CD4+ T cells from blood. The clonotype originates from a man aged 25 to 40 with type 1 diabetes. CDR3 region: CASSLPWPYQETQYF. The CDR3, as DNA: TGTGCCAGCAGCTTACCGTGGCCGTACCAAGAGACCCAGTACTTC.